Following are 32 T cell receptor beta chains from one sample sequenced in a study of blood T cell repertoires in COVID-19. Sequencing used immunoSEQ multiplex PCR; TCRdb keeps in-frame clones, though not all of them. The data show about 340,000 clones, 86% seen once. Sequencing input: peripheral blood. Receptor source: a woman in her sixties or seventies with COVID-19, enrolled during active disease.

This sequence joins TRBV27 and TRBJ2-3, with 11 bases aligning to TRBD1. CDR1 and CDR2 from the germline V gene are MNHEY and SMNVEV (reference sequence). V lost 5 bases, J lost 5 bases, and 3 bases stayed unmatched. The CDR3 length is 14 residues. The CDR3 nucleotides are TGTGCCAGCAGTAGGGGACAGGGGGTAGATACGCAGTATTTT. Its translation is CASSRGQGVDTQYF.

This clone was seen just once. V usage is TRBV7-5 and J usage is TRBJ1-2; the listed D gene, TRBD1, was not tested against the DNA. TRBV7-5 corresponds to a pseudogene. The CDR3 runs to 19 residues. CDR3 sequence (DNA): TGTGTCAGAAGCTTAATAGTGGCAGGGCGCAAGACCGGGAACTATGGCTACACCTTC. The encoded protein is CVRSLIVAGRKTGNYGYTF.

This chain joins TRBV11-2 and TRBJ1-2; the D is unclear. The CDR3 is made up of 13 amino acids. V shed 6 bases and J shed 4 bases, with 12 bases lying between them. The germline gives CDR1 SGHAT, CDR2 FQNNGV. CDR3 nucleotides: TGTGCCAGCAGTCAAACCGGTGGCTATGGCTACACCTTC. This encodes CASSQTGGYGYTF.

The chain couples TRBV9 to TRBJ2-7, with D perhaps matching TRBD2 (6 bases). Looked up from germline, CDR1 is SGDLS and CDR2 is YYNGEE. The CDR3 consists of 15 residues. Trimming stripped 2 bases from V and 2 bases from J, with 14 bases between. The CDR3 nucleotides read TGTGCCAGCAGCGTTTCTTCGGCGGGGCCCTACGAGCAGTACTTC. It specifies CASSVSSAGPYEQYF.

V is TRBV11-3 and J is TRBJ1-2, with 9 bases lining up with TRBD1. Germline V CDR1 and CDR2: SGHNT, YENEEA. This CDR3 has 16 amino acids. Germline trimming cut 5 bases from V and 2 bases from J; bases unmatched to any gene: 9. Here the CDR3 DNA reads TGTGCCAGCAGCCCGAAGACAGGGGGTGCGAACTATGGCTACACCTTC. It specifies CASSPKTGGANYGYTF.

CDR3 sequence reads: CASSLEYYRGSENTEAFF. In DNA, the CDR3 is TGCGCCAGCAGCTTGGAGTATTACAGGGGCTCCGAGAACACTGAAGCTTTCTTT. The chain recombines TRBV5-1 with TRBJ1-1; 7 positions agree with TRBD1. The CDR3 runs 18 residues. The germline gives CDR1 SGHRS, CDR2 YFSETQ. The J segment lost 1 base and the V segment lost 0 bases, leaving 12 bases of the junction unmatched.

This clone was observed a handful of times. The chain combines TRBV5-1 with TRBJ2-3, with 7 bases matching TRBD2. Trimming took 7 bases from V and 2 from J; bases not matched to a gene: 7. Germline loops: CDR1 SGHRS, CDR2 YFSETQ. This CDR3 region has 14 residues. The CDR3 DNA sequence: TGCGCCAGCTATGCGCGGGGGACCACAGATACGCAGTATTTT. This encodes CASYARGTTDTQYF.

The chain has TRBV3-1 (or the pseudogene TRBV3-2) and TRBJ2-3, with D perhaps TRBD2 (6 bases). Germline-derived CDR1 and CDR2 are LGHDT and YNNKEL (reference sequence). The CDR3 length is 20 residues. V lost 0 bases, J lost 0 bases, and 22 bases lay in between. The CDR3 loop is CASSQDRGSHYSLSTDTQYF. The CDR3 nucleotides read TGTGCCAGCAGCCAAGATCGGGGGTCCCACTACTCCTTGAGCACAGATACGCAGTATTTT.

The V call is TRBV10-3, the J call TRBJ1-2, with TRBD1 matching over 10 bases. Germline V gene data show CDR1 as ENHRY and CDR2 as SYGVKD. This CDR3 spans 15 amino acids. The trim removed 4 bases at V and 5 bases at J, leaving 7 bases unmatched. Written as DNA, the CDR3 is TGTGCCATCAGTGCTGGGACAGGGGAGGGGTATGGCTACACCTTC. Protein: CAISAGTGEGYGYTF.

The chain links TRBV9 to TRBJ2-1, with TRBD2 matching 8 bases. The CDR3 consists of 17 residues. Germline CDR1 reads SGDLS; CDR2 reads YYNGEE. Germline trimming cut 3 bases from V and 3 bases from J; bases unmatched to any gene: 11. DNA of the CDR3: TGTGCCAGCAGCGCAGACTCCCGGGGGGGCCTCTACAATGAGCAGTTCTTC. Translated: CASSADSRGGLYNEQFF.

The chain has TRBV6-5 and TRBJ1-2; D might be TRBD1 (5 bases). The V end lost 7 bases, the J end lost 1 base, and 13 bases lay between the germline ends. The CDR3 sequence is 14 residues long. Looked up from germline, CDR1 is MNHEY and CDR2 is SVGAGI. The CDR3 DNA reads TGTGCCAGCACCCAAACGGGGGATAACTATGGCTACACCTTC. This codes for CASTQTGDNYGYTF.

The V and J genes are TRBV6-5 and TRBJ1-1; TRBD1 is a possible D gene (6 bases). V was pared by 2 bases and J by 4 bases, with 14 bases between. Germline V gene sequence: CDR1 MNHEY, CDR2 SVGAGI. CDR3 length: 15 residues. CDR3 DNA sequence: TGTGCCAGCAGTTACGGGGACACCGCGGGCACTGAAGCTTTCTTT. It encodes CASSYGDTAGTEAFF.

The chain combines TRBV30 with TRBJ1-2; 10 nucleotides align to TRBD1. The V gene's germline CDR1 is GTSNPN and CDR2 SVGIG (reference sequence). CDR3 size: 16 residues. Trimming cost V 3 bases and J 0 bases; bases outside gene matches: 7. The CDR3 sequence: CAWSHPDRGPNYGYTF. CDR3 DNA sequence: TGTGCCTGGAGCCACCCCGACAGGGGGCCTAACTATGGCTACACCTTC. The entire variable domain, with the rest obtained from reference TRBV30 and TRBJ1-2, is as follows: SQTIHQWPATLVQPVGSPLSLECTVEGTSNPNLYWYRQAAGRGLQLLFYSVGIGQISSEVPQNLSASRPQDRQFILSSKKLLLSDSGFYLCAWSHPDRGPNYGYTFGSGTRLTVV.

The gene calls are TRBV18 and TRBJ2-1, with D maybe TRBD1 (6 bases). Per germline, CDR1 KGHSH and CDR2 LQKENI. The germline V and J ends were trimmed by 3 bases and 2 bases, with 11 bases remaining between them. The CDR3 length is 15 residues. CDR3 nucleotides: TGTGCCAGCTCACCTCTGACAGGTACCTACAATGAGCAGTTCTTC. This sequence encodes CASSPLTGTYNEQFF.

About this clone: The sample carries other DNA sequences with the same CDR3. The chain links TRBV5-1 to TRBJ1-2; 8 bases fit TRBD1. The ends lost 4 bases at V and 8 bases at J; junction bases unmatched: 7. The CDR3 sequence is 13 residues long. Germline values: CDR1 SGHRS, CDR2 YFSETQ. The CDR3 is CASSTGQGGGYTF. DNA of the CDR3: TGCGCCAGCAGCACAGGACAGGGCGGGGGCTACACCTTC.

CDR3 sequence reads: CASSPTTGPDGYTF. Written as DNA, the CDR3 is TGTGCCAGCTCACCAACGACAGGGCCGGACGGCTACACCTTC. The chain has TRBV18 and TRBJ1-2; 7 bases line up with TRBD1. V was clipped by 2 bases and J by 8 bases; unmatched bases: 8. This CDR3 spans 14 amino acids. Germline CDR1 and CDR2: KGHSH and LQKENI.

The chain combines TRBV5-4 with TRBJ1-1; D gene unclear. Trimming stripped 1 base from V and 2 bases from J, with 3 bases between. The CDR3 contains 12 residues. Germline lookup yields CDR1 SGHNT and CDR2 YYREEE (reference sequence). The CDR3 nucleotides read TGTGCCAGCAGCTTGATAAACACTGAAGCTTTCTTT. Its translation: CASSLINTEAFF. The complete variable domain, with remaining parts taken from reference TRBV5-4 and TRBJ1-1, reads ETGVTQSPTHLIKTRGQQVTLRCSSQSGHNTVSWYQQALGQGPQFIFQYYREEENGRGNFPPRFSGLQFPNYSSELNVNALELDDSALYLCASSLINTEAFFGQGTRLTVV.

The J gene is TRBJ1-3, the V gene TRBV5-1, with D possibly matching TRBD1 (5 bases). V was cut by 4 bases and J by 0 bases, with 11 bases left in between. The CDR3 extends over 15 amino acids. Germline V gene data show CDR1 as SGHRS and CDR2 as YFSETQ. CDR3 protein: CASSPQASSGNTIYF. CDR3 nucleotides: TGCGCCAGCAGCCCACAGGCGAGCTCTGGAAACACCATATATTTT.

V gene TRBV18 combines with J gene TRBJ2-6; TRBD1 might be the D (6 bases). This CDR3 comprises 17 residues. V dropped 4 bases and J dropped 0 bases, with 13 bases sitting between them. Germline values: CDR1 KGHSH, CDR2 LQKENI. CDR3 DNA: TGTGCCAGCTCACTGGGGACACCGAGCTCTGGGGCCAACGTCCTGACTTTC. It encodes CASSLGTPSSGANVLTF.

The CDR3 here is CASSDDLGLGQPQHF. CDR3 bases: TGTGCCAGCAGCGATGATTTGGGGCTGGGACAGCCCCAGCATTTT. This chain joins TRBV5-4 and TRBJ1-5; D is perhaps TRBD1 (5 bases). Looked up from germline, CDR1 is SGHNT and CDR2 is YYREEE (reference sequence). The V end was cut by 4 bases, the J end by 7 bases, with 18 bases between. The CDR3 runs 15 residues.

The V gene is TRBV4-1, the J gene TRBJ2-2, with a weak D call TRBD2 (5 bases). CDR3 length: 15 amino acids. The germline V and J ends were trimmed by 4 bases and 6 bases, with 15 bases remaining between them. The germline CDR1 and CDR2 sequences are MGHRA and YSYEKL. CDR3 sequence (DNA): TGCGCCAGCAGCCCCGGTGAGGGTAGCGCCGGGGAGCTGTTTTTT. Amino acids: CASSPGEGSAGELFF.

This clone was detected only a few times. V and J are TRBV6-5 and TRBJ1-2; D gene ambiguous. The CDR3 has 13 amino acids. Trimming stripped 6 bases from V and 2 bases from J, with 10 bases between. Looked up from germline, CDR1 is MNHEY and CDR2 is SVGAGI. The CDR3: CASRLYSNYGYTF. CDR3 in DNA: TGTGCCAGCAGGTTATACTCCAACTATGGCTACACCTTC.

V is TRBV10-3 and J is TRBJ1-2, with TRBD1 identical over 7 bases. Trimming removed 6 bases from V and 0 bases from J; junction bases left unmatched: 4. The CDR3 has 14 amino acids. Germline values: CDR1 ENHRY, CDR2 SYGVKD. The CDR3, as DNA: TGTGCCATCAGAAACAGGGGTCCTAACTATGGCTACACCTTC. It encodes CAIRNRGPNYGYTF.

The gene calls are TRBV27 and TRBJ2-7; perhaps TRBD2 as D (5 bases). The CDR3 contains 14 residues. Germline V gene data show CDR1 as MNHEY and CDR2 as SMNVEV (reference sequence). The V end was cut by 4 bases, the J end by 2 bases, with 12 bases between. For the CDR3, the DNA is TGTGCCAGCAGTTCTTCCGGGGTACCCTACGAGCAGTACTTC. Translated: CASSSSGVPYEQYF.

V is TRBV5-4 and J is TRBJ2-5, with 11 bases aligning to TRBD2. V shed 5 bases and J 4 bases; nucleotides not matched to a gene: 7. CDR1 SGHNT and CDR2 YYREEE come from the germline V gene (reference sequence). This CDR3 spans 15 amino acids. DNA of the CDR3: TGTGCCAGCAGTCCCCCGACTAGCGGGGTAGAGACCCAGTACTTC. Protein product: CASSPPTSGVETQYF.

The rearrangement joins TRBV5-6 to TRBJ2-2, with 8 bases that match TRBD2. J was trimmed by 5 bases and V by 5 bases; bases with no gene match: 5. Germline CDR1 is SGHDT and CDR2 is YYEEEE. The CDR3 runs to 14 residues. The CDR3 DNA reads as TGTGCCAGCAGAGAAGCGGGGGTTACCGGGGAGCTGTTTTTT. Its translation: CASREAGVTGELFF.

This chain joins TRBV4-2 and TRBJ2-3; tentatively, D is TRBD2 (6 bases). Germline CDR1 reads LGHNA; CDR2 reads YNFKEQ. Trimming pared 0 bases from V and 3 bases from J, leaving 10 bases between. CDR3 length: 15 amino acids. The CDR3 DNA is TGTGCCAGCAGCCAAGAGGGCCGGGGGACAGATACGCAGTATTTT. Its protein is CASSQEGRGTDTQYF.

This clone showed up just a few times. This same CDR3 is encoded by further DNA sequences in the sample. V gene TRBV2 combines with J gene TRBJ1-1, with TRBD1 identical over 8 bases. The junction had 2 bases not matched to a gene; V was cut back by 6 bases and J by 2 bases. Germline loops: CDR1 SNHLY, CDR2 FYNNEI. The CDR3 is made up of 13 amino acids. In DNA form, the CDR3 reads TGTGCCAGCAGCGGACAGGGCAACACTGAAGCTTTCTTT. This encodes CASSGQGNTEAFF.

The gene calls are TRBV9 and TRBJ2-3; 11 bases are shared with TRBD2. Germline CDR1 is SGDLS and CDR2 is YYNGEE. CDR3 length: 16 amino acids. Trimming cost V 4 bases and J 6 bases; bases outside gene matches: 10. CDR3 region: CASSPGLAGGRDTQYF. In nucleotides, the CDR3 is TGTGCCAGCAGCCCCGGGCTAGCGGGGGGCAGGGATACGCAGTATTTT.

This chain connects TRBV7-2 to TRBJ1-1; D not certain. Trimming shortened V by 4 bases and J by 5 bases, and 5 bases separated the two germline ends. This CDR3 is 11 amino acids long. Germline loops: CDR1 SGHTA, CDR2 FQGNSA. The CDR3 region is CASSSQTEAFF. The CDR3 bases are TGTGCCAGCAGCTCCCAGACTGAAGCTTTCTTT.

The chain employs TRBV30 and TRBJ2-5; 10 bases are shared with TRBD2. Germline V lookup: CDR1 GTSNPN, CDR2 SVGIG (reference sequence). This CDR3 has 14 residues. V lost 7 bases to trimming and J lost 1 base; unmatched junction nucleotides: 6. Written as DNA, the CDR3 is TGTGCCTATGAACTAGCGGGGTTCCAAGAGACCCAGTACTTC. Its translation: CAYELAGFQETQYF.

This clone was detected once. The chain uses TRBV5-1 and TRBJ2-7; 8 bases agree with TRBD1. The CDR3 totals 15 residues. V was pared by 2 bases and J by 7 bases, with 11 bases of the junction left unmatched. Germline V CDR1 and CDR2: SGHRS, YFSETQ. CDR3 in DNA: TGCGCCAGCAGCTTTCTCCGGGACAGGAAAAAAGAGCAGTACTTC. Its protein product is CASSFLRDRKKEQYF. Full variable domain (missing parts from reference TRBV5-1 and TRBJ2-7): KAGVTQTPRYLIKTRGQQVTLSCSPISGHRSVSWYQQTPGQGLQFLFEYFSETQRNKGNFPGRFSGRQFSNSRSEMNVSTLELGDSALYLCASSFLRDRKKEQYFGPGTRLTVT.